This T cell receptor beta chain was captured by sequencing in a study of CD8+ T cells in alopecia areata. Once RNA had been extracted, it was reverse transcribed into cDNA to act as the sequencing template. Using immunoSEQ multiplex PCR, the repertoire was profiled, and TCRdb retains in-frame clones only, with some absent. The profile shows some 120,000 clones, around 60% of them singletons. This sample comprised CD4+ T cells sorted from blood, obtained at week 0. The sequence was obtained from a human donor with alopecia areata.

DNA of the CDR3: TGTGCCAGCAGCTTAATGAGGGTTTCACCCCTCCACTTT. It specifies CASSLMRVSPLHF. The chain is built from TRBV7-3 and TRBJ1-6; D remains ambiguous. The V end was cut by 1 base, the J end by 9 bases, with 7 bases between. CDR1 and CDR2 from the germline V gene are SGHTA and FQGTGA. This CDR3 is 13 amino acids long.